The rows below give T cell receptor beta chains drawn from one sample of a study of blood T cell repertoires in COVID-19. TCRdb's table, derived via immunoSEQ multiplex PCR, lists solely in-frame clones and lacks some. The table has roughly 250,000 clones, about 87% seen once. Sample: PBMCs or T cells enriched from blood (not recorded which). These receptors came from a woman in her thirties or forties who had been exposed to COVID-19. Both conserved end residues are trimmed from each CDR3. D genes are given only for firm matches. A clone size is listed for some rows: how often the clone was seen (once, few, many), or a class if it is expanded.

v_gene: TRBV7-9; j_gene: TRBJ1-1; abundance: .; len: 15; d_gene: .; CDR3aa: ASSSTSGGLLGTEAF
v_gene: TRBV5-4; j_gene: TRBJ1-6; abundance: few; len: 13; d_gene: TRBD1; CDR3aa: ASSKGGQNNSPLH
v_gene: TRBV18; j_gene: TRBJ1-5; abundance: .; len: 15; d_gene: TRBD1; CDR3aa: ASSPSSDRGLNQPQH
v_gene: TRBV5-1; j_gene: TRBJ1-1; abundance: .; len: 14; d_gene: .; CDR3aa: ASSLGGREFSTEAF
v_gene: TRBV14; j_gene: TRBJ2-3; abundance: .; len: 13; d_gene: TRBD1; CDR3aa: ASSHWDRESDTQY
v_gene: TRBV7-2; j_gene: TRBJ1-1; abundance: .; len: 11; d_gene: .; CDR3aa: ASSSLEYTEAF
v_gene: TRBV5-6; j_gene: TRBJ2-3; abundance: .; len: 13; d_gene: .; CDR3aa: ASRGRTASTDTQY
v_gene: TRBV19; j_gene: TRBJ2-2; abundance: .; len: 13; d_gene: .; CDR3aa: ASSDGSLSTGELF
v_gene: TRBV6-9; j_gene: TRBJ2-5; abundance: .; len: 13; d_gene: TRBD2; CDR3aa: ASVALAGAKETQY
v_gene: TRBV5-8; j_gene: TRBJ2-2; abundance: once; len: 11; d_gene: .; CDR3aa: ASSTTGFGELF
v_gene: TRBV29-1; j_gene: TRBJ2-3; abundance: .; len: 11; d_gene: .; CDR3aa: SVEVLSTDTQY
v_gene: TRBV2; j_gene: TRBJ2-5; abundance: .; len: 13; d_gene: TRBD1; CDR3aa: ASRGTGGLGETQY
v_gene: TRBV4-1; j_gene: TRBJ1-1; abundance: .; len: 12; d_gene: TRBD1; CDR3aa: ASSLGQRTTEAF
v_gene: TRBV30; j_gene: TRBJ1-2; abundance: once; len: 9; d_gene: TRBD1; CDR3aa: ACRQGRGYT
v_gene: TRBV10-3; j_gene: TRBJ2-7; abundance: once; len: 13; d_gene: TRBD1; CDR3aa: AISDGQGRSYEQY
v_gene: TRBV27; j_gene: TRBJ2-1; abundance: .; len: 14; d_gene: .; CDR3aa: ASSQTGWGKENEQF
v_gene: TRBV7-8; j_gene: TRBJ2-7; abundance: .; len: 13; d_gene: .; CDR3aa: ASSLGQGPSYEQY
v_gene: TRBV7-9; j_gene: TRBJ1-4; abundance: once; len: 14; d_gene: .; CDR3aa: ASSLGSTGRNEKLF
v_gene: TRBV3-1/TRBV3-2; j_gene: TRBJ2-1; abundance: .; len: 14; d_gene: TRBD2; CDR3aa: ASSQGGAGGFGEQF
v_gene: TRBV27; j_gene: TRBJ2-7; abundance: .; len: 13; d_gene: TRBD1; CDR3aa: ASTKTGQGAGEQY
v_gene: TRBV6-2/TRBV6-3; j_gene: TRBJ1-2; abundance: .; len: 11; d_gene: .; CDR3aa: ASSREQGYGYT
v_gene: TRBV3-1/TRBV3-2; j_gene: TRBJ1-4; abundance: .; len: 10; d_gene: .; CDR3aa: ASSPFNEKLF
v_gene: TRBV15; j_gene: TRBJ1-4; abundance: .; len: 14; d_gene: TRBD1; CDR3aa: ATSRDRDRTNEKLF
v_gene: TRBV19; j_gene: TRBJ1-5; abundance: .; len: 13; d_gene: TRBD1; CDR3aa: ASSMQGAGDQPQH
v_gene: TRBV28; j_gene: TRBJ1-1; abundance: .; len: 10; d_gene: .; CDR3aa: ASSLAGTEAF
v_gene: TRBV19; j_gene: TRBJ1-2; abundance: .; len: 16; d_gene: TRBD1; CDR3aa: ASTLIPGQGEANYGYT
v_gene: TRBV15; j_gene: TRBJ1-6; abundance: .; len: 14; d_gene: .; CDR3aa: ATSRDLGAHNSPLH
v_gene: TRBV25-1; j_gene: TRBJ1-5; abundance: many; len: 11; d_gene: .; CDR3aa: ASSGRESQPQH
v_gene: TRBV19; j_gene: TRBJ2-3; abundance: .; len: 13; d_gene: TRBD2; CDR3aa: ASSMASGGTDTQY
v_gene: TRBV5-1; j_gene: TRBJ1-1; abundance: .; len: 12; d_gene: TRBD1; CDR3aa: ASSPGDRDTEAF
v_gene: TRBV28; j_gene: TRBJ1-5; abundance: .; len: 14; d_gene: TRBD1; CDR3aa: ASSFAQGGSNQPQH
v_gene: TRBV19; j_gene: TRBJ1-6; abundance: .; len: 13; d_gene: .; CDR3aa: ASRAWGGSGSPLH
v_gene: TRBV5-1; j_gene: TRBJ2-3; abundance: .; len: 13; d_gene: .; CDR3aa: ASSLSEGNTDTQY
v_gene: TRBV7-9; j_gene: TRBJ1-2; abundance: .; len: 12; d_gene: TRBD1; CDR3aa: ASTRTGEEYGYT
v_gene: TRBV25-1; j_gene: TRBJ2-7; abundance: .; len: 11; d_gene: .; CDR3aa: ASSEADKYEQY
v_gene: TRBV3-1/TRBV3-2; j_gene: TRBJ1-1; abundance: .; len: 13; d_gene: .; CDR3aa: ASSQGRRVYTEAF
v_gene: TRBV4-1; j_gene: TRBJ2-7; abundance: .; len: 11; d_gene: TRBD1; CDR3aa: ASRRTGEDEQY
v_gene: TRBV4-3; j_gene: TRBJ1-2; abundance: .; len: 11; d_gene: TRBD1; CDR3aa: ASSQVSTGGYT
v_gene: TRBV9; j_gene: TRBJ2-2; abundance: .; len: 14; d_gene: TRBD1; CDR3aa: ASRTGTGYFSGELF
v_gene: TRBV19; j_gene: TRBJ1-3; abundance: .; len: 11; d_gene: .; CDR3aa: AITPYSGNTIY
v_gene: TRBV12-5; j_gene: TRBJ2-5; abundance: .; len: 10; d_gene: .; CDR3aa: ASAPESGFQY
v_gene: TRBV27; j_gene: TRBJ2-3; abundance: .; len: 15; d_gene: TRBD2; CDR3aa: ASRRTSVPTSTDTQY
v_gene: TRBV5-1; j_gene: TRBJ2-5; abundance: .; len: 13; d_gene: .; CDR3aa: ASSPQGGGQETQY
v_gene: TRBV7-3; j_gene: TRBJ1-6; abundance: .; len: 13; d_gene: .; CDR3aa: ASSLQGSYNSPLH
v_gene: TRBV20-1; j_gene: TRBJ2-7; abundance: .; len: 12; d_gene: TRBD2; CDR3aa: SASQPGLAYEQY
v_gene: TRBV14; j_gene: TRBJ1-2; abundance: few; len: 14; d_gene: .; CDR3aa: ASSQEDKGGLYGYT
v_gene: TRBV7-9; j_gene: TRBJ2-1; abundance: once; len: 13; d_gene: .; CDR3aa: ASRSAATLNNEQF
v_gene: TRBV4-2; j_gene: TRBJ2-1; abundance: .; len: 15; d_gene: TRBD2; CDR3aa: ASSQEWGLAKGNEQF
v_gene: TRBV11-2; j_gene: TRBJ1-6; abundance: once; len: 17; d_gene: TRBD1; CDR3aa: ASSPRRGQGRVYNSPLH
v_gene: TRBV5-1; j_gene: TRBJ2-7; abundance: .; len: 15; d_gene: TRBD2; CDR3aa: ASSLAAASGGSYEQY
v_gene: TRBV24-1; j_gene: TRBJ2-1; abundance: .; len: 12; d_gene: .; CDR3aa: ATSLRAGYNEQF
v_gene: TRBV28; j_gene: TRBJ1-4; abundance: .; len: 15; d_gene: .; CDR3aa: ASSTAAAGQTNEKLF
v_gene: TRBV7-9; j_gene: TRBJ1-4; abundance: .; len: 12; d_gene: TRBD1; CDR3aa: ASSPYRGGEKLF
v_gene: TRBV5-4; j_gene: TRBJ2-1; abundance: .; len: 16; d_gene: TRBD2; CDR3aa: ASSPRGTSGGAVNEQF
v_gene: TRBV27; j_gene: TRBJ2-5; abundance: .; len: 13; d_gene: .; CDR3aa: ASRWGAGVQETQY
v_gene: TRBV3-1/TRBV3-2; j_gene: TRBJ1-2; abundance: .; len: 15; d_gene: TRBD1; CDR3aa: ASSQARPLTGVFGYT
v_gene: TRBV19; j_gene: TRBJ2-4; abundance: .; len: 12; d_gene: .; CDR3aa: ASSIRGAKNIQY
v_gene: TRBV4-2; j_gene: TRBJ1-2; abundance: .; len: 15; d_gene: .; CDR3aa: ASSQDGLAGASYGYT
v_gene: TRBV27; j_gene: TRBJ2-2; abundance: .; len: 14; d_gene: .; CDR3aa: ASRRDTPQITGELF